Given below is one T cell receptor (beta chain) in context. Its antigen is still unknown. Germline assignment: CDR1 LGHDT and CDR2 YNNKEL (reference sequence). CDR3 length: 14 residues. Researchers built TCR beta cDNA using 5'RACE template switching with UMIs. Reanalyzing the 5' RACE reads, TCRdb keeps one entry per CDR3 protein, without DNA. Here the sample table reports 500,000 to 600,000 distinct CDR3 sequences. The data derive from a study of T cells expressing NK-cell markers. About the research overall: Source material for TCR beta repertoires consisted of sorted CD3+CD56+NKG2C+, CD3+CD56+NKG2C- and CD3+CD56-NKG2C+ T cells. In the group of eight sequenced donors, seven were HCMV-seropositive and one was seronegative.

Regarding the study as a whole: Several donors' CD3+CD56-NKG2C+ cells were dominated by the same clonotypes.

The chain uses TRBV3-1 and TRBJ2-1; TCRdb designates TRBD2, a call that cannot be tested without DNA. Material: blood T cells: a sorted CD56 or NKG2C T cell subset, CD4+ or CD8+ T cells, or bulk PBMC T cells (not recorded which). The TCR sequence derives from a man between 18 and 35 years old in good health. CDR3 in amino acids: CASSRPSGRAEQFF.